This TCR beta chain emerged from a study of OX40 agonist ivuxolimab in advanced cancers. Study-wide results and limits: There was clonal expansion of CD4+ and CD8+ blood T cells by week 6 at 0.1 to 3.0 mg/kg. There were also nonresponders showing low normalized T-cell clonal expansion.

V was clipped by 4 bases and J by 0 bases, with 10 bases between them. Germline V CDR1 and CDR2: LNHNV, YYDKDF (reference sequence). The CDR3 has 15 residues. As regards this clone: What it binds is unknown.

The method was immunoSEQ multiplex PCR; TCRdb's version includes in-frame clones alone and lacks a portion of them. The sample lists roughly 25,000 clones; about 76% were seen once. The starting material was CD4+ or CD8+ T cells sorted from blood, obtained in a trial of the OX40 agonist ivuxolimab. This sequence originates from an adult with an advanced solid tumor such as melanoma, head and neck, liver or kidney cancer. This chain joins TRBV15 and TRBJ1-5, with D unresolved. The CDR3 nucleotides are TGTGCCACCAGCACAGAGAGTCATAGCAATCAGCCCCAGCATTTT. This sequence encodes CATSTESHSNQPQHF.